The text below deals with one T cell receptor beta chain. This record belongs to a study of blood T cell repertoires in COVID-19. The assay was immunoSEQ multiplex PCR, and TCRdb's table has in-frame clones only and misses some. The sample shows about 150,000 clones, approximately 80% of them seen only once. The origin of this receptor is a woman aged 50 to 60 with acute or convalescent COVID-19. The sequencing input was peripheral blood.

DNA of the CDR3: TGTGCCAGCAATAGGGGCCTAGTTACAGATACGCAGTATTTT. Translation: CASNRGLVTDTQYF. V and J are TRBV9 and TRBJ2-3; tentative D call: TRBD1 (5 bases). The germline gives CDR1 SGDLS, CDR2 YYNGEE. The V and J ends lost 6 bases and 3 bases respectively, with 14 bases between them. The CDR3 is 14 amino acids.